One sample yielded the 23 T cell receptor beta chains listed below, sequenced in a study of a mutant IDH1 vaccine in newly diagnosed glioma. Repertoires were generated with immunoSEQ multiplex PCR, while TCRdb's copy carries only in-frame clones and drops some. Altogether about 34,000 clones are present, 60% to 85% being singletons, with the ten largest covering approximately 9.4%. Documented time point: baseline, week 1 (first vaccination visit). The treatment here: pre-vaccination baseline after standard-of-care therapy. The sample was peripheral blood mononuclear cells (PBMCs), taken from a glioma patient treated with radiotherapy, temozolomide or both. Receptor source: a man over 45 with glioma. Some clones in this sample may be carry-over from other donors' samples.

V usage is TRBV19 and J usage is TRBJ2-5; D remains ambiguous. The CDR3 totals 13 residues. V gave up 3 bases and J gave up 1 base, with 6 bases separating them. Germline CDR1 LNHDA, CDR2 SQIVND (reference sequence). The CDR3 coding sequence is TGTGCCAGTAGTATCAGCAGCCAAGAGACCCAGTACTTC. Translation gives CASSISSQETQYF.

In regard to this clone: A read error may produce the germline difference seen at one junction end. The gene calls are TRBV10-3 and TRBJ2-6, with TRBD1 identical over 10 bases. Germline V gene sequence: CDR1 ENHRY, CDR2 SYGVKD. CDR3 length: 13 amino acids. CDR3 in amino acids: CAIMGTGANVLTF. CDR3 DNA sequence: TGTGCCATCATGGGGACAGGGGCTAACGTCCTGACTTTC.

This clone showed up just a few times. The rearrangement joins TRBV30 to TRBJ1-1; D is undetermined. Trimming cost V 4 bases and J 4 bases, with 13 bases left between them. The CDR3 is made up of 13 amino acids. Looked up from germline, CDR1 is GTSNPN and CDR2 is SVGIG (reference sequence). The CDR3 bases are TGTGCCTGGAATAGCATTAGAGGCACTGAAGCTTTCTTT. Translated, it gives CAWNSIRGTEAFF.

The chain carries TRBV10-3 and TRBJ2-3; no reliable D call. The CDR3 loop spans 13 amino acids. CDR1 is ENHRY, CDR2 SYGVKD, per germline. The V end was cut by 7 bases, the J end by 0 bases, with 8 bases between. The CDR3 loop reads CAIKTPSTDTQYF. The CDR3 region has the DNA TGTGCCATCAAGACTCCTAGCACAGATACGCAGTATTTT.

The chain recombines TRBV27 with TRBJ2-7, with TRBD2 matching 8 bases. This CDR3 is 13 amino acids long. Germline-derived CDR1 and CDR2 are MNHEY and SMNVEV (reference sequence). V was pared by 3 bases and J by 5 bases, with 3 bases of the junction left unmatched. This chain's CDR3 is CASSLRGANEQYF. In DNA, the CDR3 is TGTGCCAGCAGTTTGCGGGGGGCCAACGAGCAGTACTTC.

V is TRBV28 and J is TRBJ1-5, with 8 bases identical to TRBD1. Per the germline V gene, CDR1 is MDHEN and CDR2 is SYDVKM. V shed 5 bases and J 9 bases; nucleotides not matched to a gene: 12. The CDR3 runs to 15 residues. The DNA for the CDR3 is TGTGCCAGCAGTCCCTTGACAGGGGCCATGCCGCCCCAGCATTTT. Protein product: CASSPLTGAMPPQHF.

V is TRBV15 and J is TRBJ1-2; TRBD1 is a possible D gene (6 bases). Per germline, CDR1 LNHNV and CDR2 YYDKDF (reference sequence). V was cut by 0 bases and J by 4 bases, with 15 bases left in between. The CDR3 sequence is 16 residues long. In DNA, the CDR3 is TGTGCCACCAGCAGAGATCTGTCAGGGGATAGCTATGGCTACACCTTC. This encodes CATSRDLSGDSYGYTF.

This chain links TRBV20-1 with TRBJ2-5; D might be TRBD1 (5 bases). Germline V gene lookup returns CDR1 DFQATT and CDR2 SNEGSKA (reference sequence). CDR3 length: 11 residues. Trimming took off 4 bases at V and 10 bases at J, with 13 bases between the two ends. The CDR3 protein is CSATGIWGQYF. CDR3 DNA sequence: TGCAGTGCTACAGGGATCTGGGGCCAGTACTTC.

The CDR3 is CASSQGVGGYETQYF. The DNA for the CDR3 is TGTGCCAGCAGCCAAGGAGTTGGTGGGTATGAGACCCAGTACTTC. The chain links TRBV14 to TRBJ2-5, with D uncertain. CDR1 and CDR2 (germline): SGHDN, FVKESK. V lost 1 base, J lost 5 bases, and 14 bases lay in between. The CDR3 consists of 15 residues.

This clone was detected once. The chain joins TRBV19 to TRBJ2-1; 9 nucleotides match TRBD2. This CDR3 is built from 15 residues. After removal of 10 bases from V and 10 bases from J, the junction contained 17 bases not matched to a gene. Germline loops: CDR1 LNHDA, CDR2 SQIVND (reference sequence). This CDR3 is CATHSNTAGGWEQFF. The CDR3 DNA reads TGTGCCACCCATAGCAATACAGCGGGAGGATGGGAGCAGTTCTTC.

In DNA form, the CDR3 reads TGTGCCAGCAGTGGGGGACAGGGAAGCTCCTACGAGCAGTACTTC. Translating gives CASSGGQGSSYEQYF. V usage is TRBV2 and J usage is TRBJ2-7, with 9 bases identical to TRBD1. Trimming cost V 4 bases and J 0 bases; bases outside gene matches: 4. CDR3 size: 15 residues. Looked up from germline, CDR1 is SNHLY and CDR2 is FYNNEI. Combining the CDR3 with reference TRBV2 and TRBJ2-7 gives the whole variable domain EPEVTQTPSHQVTQMGQEVILRCVPISNHLYFYWYRQILGQKVEFLVSFYNNEISEKSEIFDDQFSVERPDGSNFTLKIRSTKLEDSAMYFCASSGGQGSSYEQYFGPGTRLTVT.

The genes are TRBV4-1 and TRBJ2-7; tentatively, D is TRBD1 or TRBD2 (5 bases each). The V end was cut by 3 bases, the J end by 4 bases, with 10 bases between. The CDR3 has 13 amino acids. Looked up from germline, CDR1 is MGHRA and CDR2 is YSYEKL. The CDR3 coding sequence is TGCGCCAGCAGCCAGAGGGACGGGTACGAGCAGTACTTC. Its protein product is CASSQRDGYEQYF.

The rearrangement joins TRBV7-2 to TRBJ1-1; 7 nucleotides line up with TRBD1. The trim removed 5 bases at V and 9 bases at J, leaving 9 bases unmatched. The CDR3 is made up of 13 amino acids. Per the germline V gene, CDR1 is SGHTA and CDR2 is FQGNSA. CDR3 DNA sequence: TGTGCCAGCAGCCCGACAAGGACAGGACAAGCTTTCTTT. It translates to CASSPTRTGQAFF.

The rearrangement uses TRBV6-5 and TRBJ1-1, with D possibly matching TRBD1 (6 bases). The CDR3 runs to 14 residues. Germline values: CDR1 MNHEY, CDR2 SVGAGI. With 4 bases removed from V and 0 bases from J, the gap between germline ends came to 9 bases. This chain's CDR3 is CASSSDRMNTEAFF. The CDR3 DNA follows: TGTGCCAGCAGTTCGGACAGAATGAACACTGAAGCTTTCTTT.

The chain uses TRBV5-1 and TRBJ2-5; D is undetermined. Germline CDR1 and CDR2: SGHRS and YFSETQ. V shed 5 bases and J shed 3 bases, with 11 bases lying between them. The CDR3 sequence is 13 residues long. The CDR3 region is CASRIPGEETQYF. The CDR3 DNA sequence: TGCGCCAGCAGGATCCCAGGCGAAGAGACCCAGTACTTC. Full variable domain (remainder filled in from reference TRBV5-1 and TRBJ2-5): KAGVTQTPRYLIKTRGQQVTLSCSPISGHRSVSWYQQTPGQGLQFLFEYFSETQRNKGNFPGRFSGRQFSNSRSEMNVSTLELGDSALYLCASRIPGEETQYFGPGTRLLVL.

The chain carries TRBV10-3 and TRBJ2-6; unclear D gene. Trimming stripped 7 bases from V and 6 bases from J, with 16 bases between. This CDR3 is built from 15 residues. Germline-derived CDR1 and CDR2 are ENHRY and SYGVKD. The DNA for the CDR3 is TGTGCCATCAAGGGCAGAGCAGGCGAGGCCAACGTCCTGACTTTC. Amino acids: CAIKGRAGEANVLTF.

The CDR3 region is CASSPTGPYEKLFF. In DNA form, the CDR3 reads TGTGCCAGTAGTCCGACAGGGCCGTATGAAAAACTGTTTTTT. V gene TRBV19 combines with J gene TRBJ1-4; 7 bases are a match to TRBD1. Germline-derived CDR1 and CDR2 are LNHDA and SQIVND (reference sequence). The CDR3 extends over 14 amino acids. The V segment lost 5 bases and the J segment 6 bases; nucleotides outside the gene matches: 6.

This chain connects TRBV6-1 to TRBJ2-7, with a weak D call TRBD1 (7 bases). CDR1 and CDR2 (germline): MNHNS, SASEGT. V was cut by 6 bases and J by 3 bases, with 18 bases left in between. The length of the CDR3 is 15 residues. The CDR3 DNA reads TGTGCCAGCAGCACACCGCGGGACAGCGGCTACGAGCAGTACTTC. Its protein product is CASSTPRDSGYEQYF.

V and J are TRBV11-3 and TRBJ1-1, with TRBD1 matching 8 bases. This CDR3 has 15 residues. Germline values: CDR1 SGHNT, CDR2 YENEEA. J was trimmed by 4 bases and V by 5 bases; bases with no gene match: 9. CDR3 sequence: CASSDRQGRSTEAFF. The CDR3 DNA follows: TGTGCCAGCAGCGATCGACAGGGGAGGAGCACTGAAGCTTTCTTT.

The rearrangement joins TRBV27 to TRBJ1-1; D call uncertain. CDR1 is MNHEY, CDR2 SMNVEV, per germline (reference sequence). The CDR3 totals 14 residues. V was pared by 3 bases and J by 1 base, with 9 bases between. CDR3 sequence reads: CASSFGTGNTEAFF. The CDR3 coding sequence is TGTGCCAGCAGTTTCGGAACGGGGAACACTGAAGCTTTCTTT.

V gene TRBV5-6 combines with J gene TRBJ2-7; D not certain. The CDR3 contains 11 residues. Germline loops: CDR1 SGHDT, CDR2 YYEEEE. Between the trimmed V and J ends, which lost 3 bases and 1 base, there was a span of 2 bases. The CDR3 here is CASSSSYEQYF. DNA for the CDR3: TGTGCCAGCAGCTCTTCCTACGAGCAGTACTTC.

V is TRBV2 and J is TRBJ1-4; D is ambiguous. CDR1 is SNHLY, CDR2 FYNNEI, per germline. V lost 8 bases to trimming and J lost 6 bases, with 13 bases between them. This CDR3 is built from 13 residues. As DNA, the CDR3 is TGTGCCAGCGCGGGTTTTGAGTATGAAAAACTGTTTTTT. Translation gives CASAGFEYEKLFF.

V and J are TRBV25-1 and TRBJ1-5; no definite D call. The germline CDR1 and CDR2 sequences are MGHDK and SYGVNS. CDR3 length: 14 residues. Trimming left V 0 bases short and J 3 bases short, with 6 bases between. In DNA form, the CDR3 reads TGTGCCAGCAGTGAATATTTGGCCAATCAGCCCCAGCATTTT. As protein: CASSEYLANQPQHF.